The T cell receptor beta chain under discussion was sequenced for a study of vaccination and CD4 T cells after COVID-19. Trimming removed 8 bases from V and 4 bases from J, with 9 bases in between. The CDR3 length is 12 residues. Germline V CDR1 and CDR2: DFQATT, SNEGSKA (reference sequence). Notes on this clonotype: Its antigen remains unknown.

Regarding treatment: roughly 11-day PBMC culture with coronavirus spike peptide pools or control peptides (ViraFEST assay). The Oncomine TCR Beta short-read assay was applied to DNA of cultured CD4+ T cells. TCRdb reanalysed the PCR reads using MiXCR and keeps one entry per CDR3 protein. The table records some 3,100 distinct CDR3 sequences, over 75% of them present only once. The specimen sequenced was CD4+ T cells from blood, cultured in vitro. This receptor was taken from a human donor who had recovered from COVID-19. The chain joins TRBV20-1 to TRBJ2-6, with no clear D. Written as DNA, the CDR3 is TGCAGTATCCCGAGGGGGGCCAACGTCCTGACTTTC. Amino acid sequence: CSIPRGANVLTF.